One and the same sample provided the 15 T cell receptor beta chains below, sequenced in a study of T cell responses to AZD1222 COVID-19 vaccine. Only in-frame clones appear in the TCRdb table, and some are missing; sequencing was by immunoSEQ multiplex PCR. This sample yields 100,000 to 150,000 clones, of which around 89% are seen a single time; 3.5% to 4% belongs to the top ten. Here the sequenced sample was peripheral blood, taken 28 days after the second AZD1222 dose. Source of these receptors: an adult who received the AZD1222 COVID-19 vaccine.

This chain links TRBV5-6 with TRBJ1-5; perhaps TRBD1 as D (6 bases). CDR3 length: 15 residues. Trimming took off 3 bases at V and 1 base at J, with 11 bases between the two ends. Germline loops: CDR1 SGHDT, CDR2 YYEEEE. CDR3 in amino acids: CASSWRGLSNQPQHF. The CDR3 nucleotides read TGTGCCAGCAGCTGGAGGGGGTTGAGCAATCAGCCCCAGCATTTT.

The chain employs TRBV7-9 and TRBJ1-4; 10 bases are a match to TRBD1. This CDR3 spans 16 amino acids. Unmatched junction bases numbered 11, after V lost 5 bases and J lost 8 bases. In germline, CDR1 is SEHNR, CDR2 FQNEAQ (reference sequence). CDR3 DNA: TGTGCCAGCAGCGGCGACGGACAGGGGGGGAGAGAAAAACTGTTTTTT. This gives the protein CASSGDGQGGREKLFF.

The J gene is TRBJ1-1, the V gene TRBV15; D possibly corresponds to TRBD1 (5 bases). Germline loops: CDR1 LNHNV, CDR2 YYDKDF (reference sequence). Trimming removed 0 bases from V and 6 bases from J, with 14 bases in between. The CDR3 runs 15 residues. In nucleotides, the CDR3 is TGTGCCACCAGCAGAGATATAGGGGAAACGGCTGAAGCTTTCTTT. The encoded protein is CATSRDIGETAEAFF.

The CDR3 sequence: CSASSSYPSDSYEQYF. The CDR3 region has the DNA TGCAGTGCTAGTAGCTCATACCCTTCGGACTCCTACGAGCAGTACTTC. The genes are TRBV20-1 and TRBJ2-7; D uncertain. Trimming removed 3 bases at V and 0 bases at J, with 18 bases between. The CDR3 has 16 residues. CDR1 and CDR2 (germline): DFQATT, SNEGSKA (reference sequence).

V gene TRBV19 combines with J gene TRBJ1-1; 7 bases are a match to TRBD1. V lost 4 bases to trimming and J lost 4 bases; unmatched junction nucleotides: 9. From germline, CDR1 is LNHDA and CDR2 SQIVND (reference sequence). There are 15 residues in the CDR3. CDR3 in DNA: TGTGCCAGTAGTACGGAACCGACAGGGCCCACTGAAGCTTTCTTT. Residues: CASSTEPTGPTEAFF.

The gene calls are TRBV10-3 and TRBJ1-4; D may be TRBD1 (5 bases). The CDR3 has 13 residues. V gave up 8 bases and J gave up 3 bases, with 10 bases separating them. CDR1 is ENHRY, CDR2 SYGVKD, per germline. The chain's CDR3 is CAIRPGPNEKLFF. The CDR3, as DNA: TGTGCCATCCGACCGGGACCTAATGAAAAACTGTTTTTT.

V is TRBV19 and J is TRBJ2-7; no reliable D call. The CDR3 is 14 residues long. The V end was cut by 3 bases, the J end by 3 bases, with 12 bases between. Germline V CDR1 and CDR2: LNHDA, SQIVND (reference sequence). The CDR3 protein is CASSIKPLLYEQYF. The CDR3 nucleotides read TGTGCCAGTAGTATCAAGCCTCTACTCTACGAGCAGTACTTC.

V usage is TRBV20-1 and J usage is TRBJ2-3; no definite D call. With 3 bases removed from V and 5 bases from J, the gap between germline ends came to 6 bases. There are 11 residues in the CDR3. Germline V gives CDR1 DFQATT, CDR2 SNEGSKA (reference sequence). CDR3 sequence reads: CSASPQDTQYF. CDR3 DNA: TGCAGTGCTAGTCCTCAAGATACGCAGTATTTT.

The V call is TRBV28, the J call TRBJ2-3; 8 bases agree with TRBD2. The germline V gene has CDR1 MDHEN and CDR2 SYDVKM. Trimming removed 7 bases from V and 0 bases from J; junction bases left unmatched: 9. This CDR3 spans 16 amino acids. The CDR3 is CASTRGRGGSTDTQYF. DNA of the CDR3: TGTGCCAGCACCAGGGGACGCGGGGGGAGCACAGATACGCAGTATTTT.

This chain connects TRBV12-5 to TRBJ2-1; 11 nucleotides agree with TRBD2. After removal of 0 bases from V and 2 bases from J, the junction contained 0 bases not matched to a gene. Germline assignment: CDR1 LGHNT and CDR2 FRNRAP. This CDR3 comprises 16 residues. DNA of the CDR3: TGTGCTAGTGGTTTGGTACTAGCGGGAGCCTACAATGAGCAGTTCTTC. This sequence encodes CASGLVLAGAYNEQFF.

This clone showed up just once. The rearrangement joins TRBV21-1 to TRBJ2-2; whether TRBD2, the table's D call, matches the DNA was not checked. TRBV21-1 has pseudogene status. This CDR3 region has 17 residues. The CDR3 region is CASSKEGCREETGELFF. The DNA for the CDR3 is TGTGCCAGCAGCAAAGAAGGGTGCAGGGAGGAAACCGGGGAGCTGTTTTTT.

This clone was seen only a few times. The V gene is TRBV6-2 or TRBV6-3, the J gene TRBJ2-1; D unresolved. The CDR3 sequence is 13 residues long. Germline V lookup: CDR1 MNHEY, CDR2 SVGEGT. V lost 4 bases and J lost 5, with 9 bases in between. CDR3 nucleotide sequence: TGTGCCAGCAGTTCAGCAGAACACAATGAGCAGTTCTTC. This codes for CASSSAEHNEQFF.

This rearrangement joins TRBV2 to TRBJ2-4, with D unresolved. The CDR3 spans 11 residues. V was cut by 1 base and J by 10 bases, with 5 bases left in between. In germline, CDR1 is SNHLY, CDR2 FYNNEI. The CDR3 spells CASSEGPIQYF. The DNA of the CDR3 is TGTGCCAGCAGTGAAGGACCTATTCAGTACTTC. The whole variable domain, remainder taken from reference TRBV2 and TRBJ2-4, is EPEVTQTPSHQVTQMGQEVILRCVPISNHLYFYWYRQILGQKVEFLVSFYNNEISEKSEIFDDQFSVERPDGSNFTLKIRSTKLEDSAMYFCASSEGPIQYFGAGTRLSVL.

The chain is built from TRBV5-1 and TRBJ1-2; 8 bases fit TRBD1. Germline CDR1 SGHRS, CDR2 YFSETQ. With V trimmed by 4 bases and J by 8 bases, 10 bases remained unmatched. The CDR3 has 14 amino acids. The CDR3 DNA is TGCGCCAGCAGCCCGAAGGGACAGGATGTCGGCTACACCTTC. Translation gives CASSPKGQDVGYTF.

The CDR3 region is CASSLALASTDTQYF. In nucleotides, the CDR3 is TGTGCCAGCAGCTTAGCGTTAGCTAGCACAGATACGCAGTATTTT. V is TRBV7-2 and J is TRBJ2-3; D is unclear. Germline CDR1 reads SGHTA; CDR2 reads FQGNSA. Trimming took 0 bases from V and 0 from J, leaving 7 bases between them. The CDR3 extends over 15 amino acids.